A selection of T cell receptor beta chains follows, all from one sample in a study of T cells after yellow fever vaccination. TCRdb used MiXCR to reprocess the 5' RACE reads, holding one entry per CDR3 protein. The sample includes tens of thousands of distinct CDR3 sequences, about 6.6% seen only once; the top ten take under 45%. The material was CD8+ T cells sorted from PBMCs, obtained on the day of the first yellow fever vaccination. The receptors derive from a man younger than 30 who received the YFV17D yellow fever vaccine. The CDR3 runs from the conserved cysteine through the conserved F or W. The order of the fields is clone size, V gene, J gene, D gene, CDR3 DNA, CDR3 protein. D genes are given only for firm matches. Only some rows state a clone size, as once, few, many or a class for expanded clones.

clone size: -
V gene: TRBV4-3
J gene: TRBJ2-1
D gene: TRBD2
CDR3 DNA: TGCGCCAGCAGCCCAGAGGAGCGGGGGGTTCACTCCTACAATGAGCAGTTCTTC
CDR3 protein: CASSPEERGVHSYNEQFF

clone size: -
V gene: TRBV7-9
J gene: TRBJ2-1
D gene: -
CDR3 DNA: TGTGCCAGCAGGGACAGTCTGCACAATGAGCAGTTCTTC
CDR3 protein: CASRDSLHNEQFF

clone size: -
V gene: TRBV29-1
J gene: TRBJ1-5
D gene: TRBD1
CDR3 DNA: TGCAGCGAACCCGTGGACAGGGCCCCCTTGGATCAGCCCCAGCATTTT
CDR3 protein: CSEPVDRAPLDQPQHF

clone size: many
V gene: TRBV7-8
J gene: TRBJ2-1
D gene: TRBD2
CDR3 DNA: TGTGCCAGCAGCTTAGCGGGGGGGGACTACAATGAGCAGTTCTTC
CDR3 protein: CASSLAGGDYNEQFF

clone size: many
V gene: TRBV6-5
J gene: TRBJ2-1
D gene: TRBD2
CDR3 DNA: TGTGCCAGCTCTAGCGGGGACTACAATGAGCAGTTCTTC
CDR3 protein: CASSSGDYNEQFF

clone size: -
V gene: TRBV7-9
J gene: TRBJ1-1
D gene: -
CDR3 DNA: TGTGCCAGCAGCTTAGCGGCGGGGGCCACTGAAGCTTTCTTT
CDR3 protein: CASSLAAGATEAFF

clone size: few
V gene: TRBV7-8
J gene: TRBJ2-1
D gene: -
CDR3 DNA: TGTGCCAGCAGCGTAGCTAGCGACTCCTACAATGAGCAGTTCTTC
CDR3 protein: CASSVASDSYNEQFF

clone size: many
V gene: TRBV7-9
J gene: TRBJ1-1
D gene: -
CDR3 DNA: TGTGCCAGCAGCTTAGGAGGGCAGAGACACAAAGCTTTCTTT
CDR3 protein: CASSLGGQRHKAFF

clone size: few
V gene: TRBV5-1
J gene: TRBJ2-3
D gene: -
CDR3 DNA: TGCGCCAGCAGCTTGCGGGGTTCTAGCACAGATACGCAGTATTTT
CDR3 protein: CASSLRGSSTDTQYF

clone size: many
V gene: TRBV10-3
J gene: TRBJ2-3
D gene: -
CDR3 DNA: TGTGCCATCAGTGATCCCACCCAGGGACCCCCCACAGATACGCAGTATTTT
CDR3 protein: CAISDPTQGPPTDTQYF

clone size: many
V gene: TRBV5-6
J gene: TRBJ2-1
D gene: TRBD1
CDR3 DNA: TGTGCCAGCAGCTGGACAGGGTCTGTTTTTTCCTACAATGAGCAGTTCTTC
CDR3 protein: CASSWTGSVFSYNEQFF

clone size: few
V gene: TRBV6-2/TRBV6-3
J gene: TRBJ2-7
D gene: TRBD1
CDR3 DNA: TGTGCCAGCACGGAGACAGGGGTTCCTCGGGAGCAGTACTTC
CDR3 protein: CASTETGVPREQYF

clone size: few
V gene: TRBV19
J gene: TRBJ2-2
D gene: -
CDR3 DNA: TGTGCCAGTAGTATTGTTCCTGCGGGCACCGGGGAGCTGTTTTTT
CDR3 protein: CASSIVPAGTGELFF

clone size: -
V gene: TRBV7-3
J gene: TRBJ1-1
D gene: -
CDR3 DNA: TGTGCCAGCAGCCCTAACTCCCTTGCCACTGAAGCTTTCTTT
CDR3 protein: CASSPNSLATEAFF

clone size: many
V gene: TRBV5-6
J gene: TRBJ2-5
D gene: TRBD2
CDR3 DNA: TGTGCCAGCAGCTCCGCACTAGCGGAGAACCAAGAGACCCAGTACTTC
CDR3 protein: CASSSALAENQETQYF

clone size: many
V gene: TRBV5-1
J gene: TRBJ2-7
D gene: -
CDR3 DNA: TGCGCCAGCTCCCAGGACAAGCACTCCTACGAGCAGTACTTC
CDR3 protein: CASSQDKHSYEQYF

clone size: -
V gene: TRBV6-1
J gene: TRBJ2-3
D gene: -
CDR3 DNA: TGTGCCAGCAGCCTCCTCGGGGCCACAGATACGCAGTATTTT
CDR3 protein: CASSLLGATDTQYF

clone size: many
V gene: TRBV11-2
J gene: TRBJ2-1
D gene: -
CDR3 DNA: TGTGCCAGCAGCCTTCGGACTGAACCGAATGAGCAGTTCTTC
CDR3 protein: CASSLRTEPNEQFF

clone size: -
V gene: TRBV7-9
J gene: TRBJ2-7
D gene: -
CDR3 DNA: TGTGCCAGCAGCCCGAAACTAGCTAAAGGCTACGAGCAGTACTTC
CDR3 protein: CASSPKLAKGYEQYF

clone size: few
V gene: TRBV5-1
J gene: TRBJ2-6
D gene: TRBD1
CDR3 DNA: TGCGCCAGCAGCTTACGGGACAGGGAAAGTGGGGCCAACGTCCTGACTTTC
CDR3 protein: CASSLRDRESGANVLTF

clone size: many
V gene: TRBV19
J gene: TRBJ1-1
D gene: -
CDR3 DNA: TGTGCCAGTAGTATAGGGAGGGGGGGAGGCACTGAAGCTTTCTTT
CDR3 protein: CASSIGRGGGTEAFF

clone size: -
V gene: TRBV25-1
J gene: TRBJ2-3
D gene: -
CDR3 DNA: TGTGCCAGCAGCAGACAGTCTCTCGCCACAGATACGCAGTATTTT
CDR3 protein: CASSRQSLATDTQYF

clone size: -
V gene: TRBV4-1
J gene: TRBJ2-1
D gene: TRBD2
CDR3 DNA: TGCGCCAGCAGCCAAGATAAAGCGGGGAGCTCCTACAATGAGCAGTTCTTC
CDR3 protein: CASSQDKAGSSYNEQFF

clone size: -
V gene: TRBV20-1
J gene: TRBJ1-2
D gene: -
CDR3 DNA: TGCAGTGCTAGAGGGCCTACAGGGTCAAGCTATGGCTACACCTTC
CDR3 protein: CSARGPTGSSYGYTF

clone size: many
V gene: TRBV3-1
J gene: TRBJ2-7
D gene: -
CDR3 DNA: TGTGCCAGCAGCCAAGACGTCCTGTTACAGACCTACGAGCAGTACTTC
CDR3 protein: CASSQDVLLQTYEQYF

clone size: few
V gene: TRBV5-5
J gene: TRBJ2-1
D gene: TRBD1
CDR3 DNA: TGTGCCAGCAGCTTGAGACAGGGGGCTTTGAACAATGAGCAGTTCTTC
CDR3 protein: CASSLRQGALNNEQFF

clone size: many
V gene: TRBV4-2
J gene: TRBJ2-1
D gene: -
CDR3 DNA: TGTGCCAGCAGCCCGGACTCCTACAATGAGCAGTTCTTC
CDR3 protein: CASSPDSYNEQFF

clone size: many
V gene: TRBV11-2
J gene: TRBJ2-7
D gene: TRBD1
CDR3 DNA: TGTGCCAGCAGCTCCCGGACAGGGAATCGATACGAGCAGTACTTC
CDR3 protein: CASSSRTGNRYEQYF

clone size: -
V gene: TRBV12-3/TRBV12-4
J gene: TRBJ2-1
D gene: -
CDR3 DNA: TGTGCCAGCAGTTTAATAGGGCCCTACAATGAGCAGTTCTTC
CDR3 protein: CASSLIGPYNEQFF